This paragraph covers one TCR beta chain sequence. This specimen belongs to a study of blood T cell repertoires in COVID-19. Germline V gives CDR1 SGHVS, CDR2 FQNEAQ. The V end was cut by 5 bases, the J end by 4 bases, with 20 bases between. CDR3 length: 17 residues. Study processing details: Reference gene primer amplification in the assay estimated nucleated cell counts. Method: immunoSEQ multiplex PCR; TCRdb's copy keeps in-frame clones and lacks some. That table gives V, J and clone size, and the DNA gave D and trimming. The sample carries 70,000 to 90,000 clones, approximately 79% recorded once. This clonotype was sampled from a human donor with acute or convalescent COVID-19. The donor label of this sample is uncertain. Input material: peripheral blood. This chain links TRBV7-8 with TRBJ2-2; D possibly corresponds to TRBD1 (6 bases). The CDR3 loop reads CASSQRLQGLGTGELFF. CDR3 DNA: TGTGCCAGCAGCCAACGTTTACAGGGCCTTGGCACCGGGGAGCTGTTTTTT. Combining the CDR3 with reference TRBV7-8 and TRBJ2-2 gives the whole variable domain GAGVSQSPRYKVAKRGQDVALRCDPISGHVSLFWYQQALGQGPEFLTYFQNEAQLDKSGLPSDRFFAERPEGSVSTLKIQRTQQEDSAVYLCASSQRLQGLGTGELFFGEGSRLTVL.